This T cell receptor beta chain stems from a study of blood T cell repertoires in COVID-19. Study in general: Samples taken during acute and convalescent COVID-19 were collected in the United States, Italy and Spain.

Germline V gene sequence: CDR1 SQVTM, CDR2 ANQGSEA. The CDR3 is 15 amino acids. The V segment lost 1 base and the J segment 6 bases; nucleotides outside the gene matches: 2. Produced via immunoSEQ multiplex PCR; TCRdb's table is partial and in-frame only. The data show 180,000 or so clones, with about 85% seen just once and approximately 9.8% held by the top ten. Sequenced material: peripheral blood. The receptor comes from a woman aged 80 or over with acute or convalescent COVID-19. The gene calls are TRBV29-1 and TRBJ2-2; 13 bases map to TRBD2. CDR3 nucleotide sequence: TGCAGCGTTGAAGGACTAGCGGGGGGAGCCGGGGAGCTGTTTTTT. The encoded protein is CSVEGLAGGAGELFF.